The next 29 T cell receptor beta chains were all read from a single sample in a study of cytomegalovirus exposure and HLA in healthy donors (dated by TCRdb to 2017 to 2019). The library came from the immunoSEQ multiplex PCR assay. The multiplex PCR relied on a mix of 60 forward primers for TCR Vbeta segments and 13 reverse primers for TCR Jbeta segments. Sourced from immuneACCESS, this table was stored by TCRdb with only in-frame sequences that have V and J called. A share of the clones is absent; for the studies checked, an unresolved V gene accounts for under half, and the remainder has no known explanation. The sample profile shows about 160,000 clones; around 74% of them were found once. About 6.7% of the sample is held by the ten biggest clonotypes. Sequenced material: PBMCs. The receptors here all came from a man aged 50-59 years in good health and CMV-seropositive.

Written as DNA, the CDR3 is TGTGCCAGCAGCCAAGATAGTGACGAGCAGTACTTC. It is translated as CASSQDSDEQYF. The V gene is TRBV4-2, the J gene TRBJ2-7; D unclear. Deletions cut 0 bases from V and 5 bases from J, with 5 bases between. The CDR3 consists of 12 residues. Germline V CDR1 and CDR2: LGHNA, YNFKEQ.

The CDR3 reads CASSLDYSGNTIYF. The DNA for the CDR3 is TGTGCCAGCAGCTTAGATTACTCTGGAAACACCATATATTTT. The chain recombines TRBV7-9 with TRBJ1-3, with no clear D. Germline V gene data show CDR1 as SEHNR and CDR2 as FQNEAQ (reference sequence). This CDR3 is 14 amino acids long. V was clipped by 1 base and J by 0 bases, with 4 bases between them. The full variable domain, rest sourced from reference TRBV7-9 and TRBJ1-3, is DTGVSQNPRHKITKRGQNVTFRCDPISEHNRLYWYRQTLGQGPEFLTYFQNEAQLEKSRLLSDRFSAERPKGSFSTLEIQRTEQGDSAMYLCASSLDYSGNTIYFGEGSWLTVV.

This clone was seen a handful of times. Compared with germline, one end of the junction differs, possibly owing to a read error. This chain connects TRBV10-3 to TRBJ2-1, with 7 positions matching TRBD1. The germline V gene encodes CDR1 ENHRY and CDR2 SYGVKD. The CDR3 spans 15 residues. The CDR3 DNA reads as TGTGCCATCAGTGAGCAACAGGGGACCTACAGTGAGCAGTTCTTC. This sequence encodes CAISEQQGTYSEQFF.

This chain connects TRBV5-1 to TRBJ1-4; the D gene is possibly TRBD1 (6 bases). The CDR3 spans 15 residues. V was cut by 4 bases and J by 0 bases, with 10 bases left in between. CDR1 is SGHRS and CDR2 is YFSETQ in the germline V gene. In DNA form, the CDR3 reads TGCGCCAGCAGCGCGGACAGTGCAACTAATGAAAAACTGTTTTTT. It translates to CASSADSATNEKLFF.

The genes are TRBV2 and TRBJ1-1; D call uncertain. The CDR3 consists of 16 residues. V lost 1 base and J lost 2, with 14 bases in between. Germline values: CDR1 SNHLY, CDR2 FYNNEI. The CDR3 loop reads CASSEGSWSLNTEAFF. In nucleotides, the CDR3 is TGTGCCAGCAGTGAAGGGAGTTGGAGCTTAAACACTGAAGCTTTCTTT.

This clone was recorded a few times. V gene TRBV7-9 combines with J gene TRBJ2-5; 7 bases are shared with TRBD1. The CDR3 contains 14 residues. Germline CDR1 SEHNR, CDR2 FQNEAQ (reference sequence). With 8 bases clipped from V and 3 bases from J, the junction kept 9 bases outside the gene matches. For the CDR3, the DNA is TGTGCCAGCGGGGGCAAGGGGGCGAAAGAGACCCAGTACTTC. Amino acids: CASGGKGAKETQYF.

This chain connects TRBV6-1 to TRBJ1-1; weak D call: TRBD1 (6 bases). The ends were cut back, 10 bases at V and 1 base at J, with 13 bases in the middle. This CDR3 spans 13 amino acids. CDR1 is MNHNS and CDR2 is SASEGT in the germline V gene. CDR3 sequence reads: CATWGHPNTEAFF. The CDR3 DNA reads TGTGCCACCTGGGGGCATCCGAACACTGAAGCTTTCTTT.

The V gene is TRBV27, the J gene TRBJ2-7; 9 nucleotides align to TRBD1. Trimming cost V 6 bases and J 5 bases; bases outside gene matches: 5. The CDR3 has 13 residues. CDR1 and CDR2 from the germline V gene are MNHEY and SMNVEV (reference sequence). The CDR3 nucleotides read TGTGCCAGCAGGAAACAGGGGGCTGACGAGCAGTACTTC. Translating it yields CASRKQGADEQYF.

On this clone: Germline and junction disagree at one end, which may indicate a read error. V and J are TRBV15 and TRBJ2-5; weak D call: TRBD1 (5 bases). The length of the CDR3 is 17 residues. CDR1 is LNHNV, CDR2 YYDKDF, per germline (reference sequence). CDR3 sequence reads: CAASRDRRTLSWETQYF. CDR3 DNA: TGTGCCGCCAGCAGAGATAGGCGGACACTCTCGTGGGAGACCCAGTACTTC. Complete variable domain (other parts from reference TRBV15 and TRBJ2-5): DAMVIQNPRYQVTQFGKPVTLSCSQTLNHNVMYWYQQKSSQAPKLLFHYYDKDFNNEADTPDNFQSRRPNTSFCFLDIRSPGLGDTAMYLCAASRDRRTLSWETQYFGPGTRLLVL.

The chain recombines TRBV5-4 with TRBJ2-2; possibly TRBD1 for D (6 bases). V shed 3 bases and J shed 1 base, with 7 bases lying between them. The CDR3 has 14 amino acids. Looked up from germline, CDR1 is SGHNT and CDR2 is YYREEE (reference sequence). This CDR3 is CASSSGQNTGELFF. CDR3 sequence (DNA): TGTGCCAGCAGCTCGGGACAGAACACCGGGGAGCTGTTTTTT. The full variable domain, rest sourced from reference TRBV5-4 and TRBJ2-2, is ETGVTQSPTHLIKTRGQQVTLRCSSQSGHNTVSWYQQALGQGPQFIFQYYREEENGRGNFPPRFSGLQFPNYSSELNVNALELDDSALYLCASSSGQNTGELFFGEGSRLTVL.

V gene TRBV14 combines with J gene TRBJ1-4, with 8 bases matching TRBD1. V lost 4 bases to trimming and J lost 8 bases; unmatched junction nucleotides: 6. This CDR3 has 14 residues. In germline, CDR1 is SGHDN, CDR2 FVKESK. The CDR3 spells CASSPRTGQEKLFF. CDR3 nucleotides: TGTGCCAGCAGCCCGAGGACAGGGCAGGAAAAACTGTTTTTT.

The chain uses TRBV4-1 and TRBJ2-1; no clear D gene. V was shortened by 1 base and J by 10 bases, with 11 bases between the two germline ends. The CDR3 sequence is 13 residues long. Germline V CDR1 and CDR2: MGHRA, YSYEKL. Written as DNA, the CDR3 is TGCGCCAGCAGCCAAGGGCTTGACTGGGAGCAGTTCTTC. Translating gives CASSQGLDWEQFF.

The V and J genes are TRBV6-5 and TRBJ1-2; 8 positions agree with TRBD1. The germline CDR1 and CDR2 sequences are MNHEY and SVGAGI. The CDR3 is made up of 14 amino acids. Trimming cost V 6 bases and J 4 bases; bases outside gene matches: 7. The CDR3 loop is CASSQGAQVYGYTF. In DNA, the CDR3 is TGTGCCAGCAGCCAGGGGGCGCAGGTCTATGGCTACACCTTC.

The chain recombines TRBV11-2 with TRBJ2-3; D remains ambiguous. The CDR3 covers 16 residues. From germline, CDR1 is SGHAT and CDR2 FQNNGV. V lost 3 bases and J lost 0, with 13 bases in between. The CDR3 loop is CASSFEVGASTDTQYF. The CDR3, as DNA: TGTGCCAGCAGCTTTGAGGTTGGAGCTAGCACAGATACGCAGTATTTT.

This clone has just one count. This chain uses TRBV27 with TRBJ2-5; 8 nucleotides line up with TRBD1. V trimming: 0 bases; J trimming: 5 bases; junction bases outside the gene matches: 14. This CDR3 spans 18 amino acids. The germline gives CDR1 MNHEY, CDR2 SMNVEV (reference sequence). The CDR3 coding sequence is TGTGCCAGCAGTTTATCGGGGACAGGTGGTTGGAGGTCGGAGACCCAGTACTTC. It translates to CASSLSGTGGWRSETQYF.

V gene TRBV5-6 combines with J gene TRBJ2-5; 7 bases map to TRBD1. The germline V gene encodes CDR1 SGHDT and CDR2 YYEEEE. The CDR3 sequence is 15 residues long. The junction had 11 bases not matched to a gene; V was cut back by 4 bases and J by 5 bases. CDR3 sequence (DNA): TGTGCCAGCAGCATGCTGCAGGGGGAATTGGAGACCCAGTACTTC. Its protein is CASSMLQGELETQYF.

The chain is built from TRBV29-1 and TRBJ1-6; D uncertain. Trimming removed 6 bases at V and 5 bases at J, with 11 bases between. The germline V gene has CDR1 SQVTM and CDR2 ANQGSEA. This CDR3 is 13 amino acids long. CDR3 sequence (DNA): TGCAGCGTAGGCTCGGGGAATAATTCACCCCTCCACTTT. This encodes CSVGSGNNSPLHF.

This clone has more than one count but fewer than ten. J is TRBJ2-3 and V is TRBV5-1; TRBD2 aligns across 9 bases. V dropped 4 bases and J dropped 0; count of bases not matched to a gene: 21. The CDR3 runs to 21 residues. Germline CDR1 reads SGHRS; CDR2 reads YFSETQ. The CDR3 sequence is CASSTPVASGKRFPSTDTQYF. The CDR3 DNA follows: TGCGCCAGCAGCACCCCTGTGGCTAGCGGGAAACGATTCCCTAGCACAGATACGCAGTATTTT.

As DNA, the CDR3 is TGTGCCATCAGTGAAAAATGGCCGTCGACTAGCGGGGCCCACTCCTACAATGAGCAGTTCTTC. Protein product: CAISEKWPSTSGAHSYNEQFF. The rearrangement uses TRBV10-3 and TRBJ2-1, with 11 positions matching TRBD2. The CDR3 runs 21 residues. The V segment lost 3 bases and the J segment 0 bases; nucleotides outside the gene matches: 16. The germline CDR1 and CDR2 sequences are ENHRY and SYGVKD.

This clone was found a few times. The chain links TRBV11-2 to TRBJ2-2; the D gene is possibly TRBD1 (6 bases). The CDR3 runs to 14 residues. In germline, CDR1 is SGHAT, CDR2 FQNNGV. Trimming cost V 8 bases and J 7 bases, with 17 bases left between them. The CDR3 reads CASSPRGYDGELFF. CDR3 nucleotide sequence: TGTGCCAGCTCCCCTAGGGGGTATGACGGGGAGCTGTTTTTT.

The chain links TRBV9 to TRBJ1-4; TRBD1 aligns across 9 bases. V trimming: 3 bases; J trimming: 0 bases; junction bases outside the gene matches: 6. The CDR3 runs to 17 residues. Germline V gene data show CDR1 as SGDLS and CDR2 as YYNGEE. DNA for the CDR3: TGTGCCAGCAGCGCGGGACAGGGAGTTGCAACTAATGAAAAACTGTTTTTT. This translates into CASSAGQGVATNEKLFF.

V and J are TRBV9 and TRBJ1-2; 7 bases are a match to TRBD1. This CDR3 contains 15 residues. Germline V gene data show CDR1 as SGDLS and CDR2 as YYNGEE. The trim removed 3 bases at V and 4 bases at J, leaving 9 bases unmatched. CDR3 bases: TGTGCCAGCAGCGAGCAACCCGGGACAGCCTATGGCTACACCTTC. Amino acids: CASSEQPGTAYGYTF. Complete variable domain (other parts from reference TRBV9 and TRBJ1-2): DSGVTQTPKHLITATGQRVTLRCSPRSGDLSVYWYQQSLDQGLQFLIQYYNGEERAKGNILERFSAQQFPDLHSELNLSSLELGDSALYFCASSEQPGTAYGYTFGSGTRLTVV.

In this sample, this clone turned up once. V is TRBV2 and J is TRBJ2-5; the D gene is possibly TRBD2 (5 bases). Trimming stripped 5 bases from V and 7 bases from J, with 14 bases between. The germline V gene has CDR1 SNHLY and CDR2 FYNNEI. CDR3 length equals 13 residues. The CDR3 nucleotides are TGTGCCAGCAGTTCCGGGCAACGGGGGACCCAGTACTTC. It codes for CASSSGQRGTQYF. Combining the CDR3 with reference TRBV2 and TRBJ2-5 gives the whole variable domain EPEVTQTPSHQVTQMGQEVILRCVPISNHLYFYWYRQILGQKVEFLVSFYNNEISEKSEIFDDQFSVERPDGSNFTLKIRSTKLEDSAMYFCASSSGQRGTQYFGPGTRLLVL.

This chain uses TRBV11-2 with TRBJ1-3; possibly TRBD1 for D (5 bases). The CDR3 runs to 15 residues. Looked up from germline, CDR1 is SGHAT and CDR2 is FQNNGV. Trimming cost V 5 bases and J 2 bases, with 13 bases left between them. As DNA, the CDR3 is TGTGCCAGCAGCACCAGGGCAAACCCTGGAAACACCATATATTTT. This translates into CASSTRANPGNTIYF.

The chain has TRBV11-1 and TRBJ2-1; D may be TRBD2 (5 bases). Germline-derived CDR1 and CDR2 are SGHAT and FQDESV (reference sequence). The CDR3 has 14 amino acids. Trimming shortened V by 7 bases and J by 5 bases, and 15 bases separated the two germline ends. The CDR3, as DNA: TGTGCCAGCACCCTCCGGGGAGTGAACAATGAGCAGTTCTTC. This sequence encodes CASTLRGVNNEQFF.

The rearrangement links TRBV7-2 to TRBJ2-7; the match to TRBD1 covers 8 bases. The CDR3 extends over 17 amino acids. Trimming removed 6 bases from V and 4 bases from J; junction bases left unmatched: 17. From germline, CDR1 is SGHTA and CDR2 FQGNSA. The CDR3 spells CASSPVPGQALGYEQYF. The CDR3 nucleotides read TGTGCCAGCAGTCCAGTTCCGGGACAGGCTTTGGGGTACGAGCAGTACTTC.

This chain connects TRBV6-1 to TRBJ1-6; the D gene is possibly TRBD1 (5 bases). Between the trimmed V and J ends, which lost 6 bases and 10 bases, there was a span of 16 bases. In germline, CDR1 is MNHNS, CDR2 SASEGT. This CDR3 has 14 amino acids. CDR3 DNA sequence: TGTGCCAGCAGGATGGGGGGGTTTGGGTCACCCCTCCACTTT. Its protein product is CASRMGGFGSPLHF.

This clone has only a few counts. The V and J genes are TRBV5-1 and TRBJ2-5, with 8 bases matching TRBD2. The DNA end favors TRBJ2-7, so the J call may be wrong. CDR1 and CDR2 (germline): SGHRS, YFSETQ. The CDR3 is 14 residues long. CDR3 region: CASSLGAGGDEQYF. The CDR3 DNA sequence: TGCGCCAGCAGCTTGGGGGCGGGGGGCGACGAGCAGTACTTC.

V and J are TRBV18 and TRBJ2-1; possible D gene TRBD2, 5 bases. Trimming stripped 6 bases from V and 6 bases from J, with 21 bases between. Germline V gene data show CDR1 as KGHSH and CDR2 as LQKENI. The CDR3 consists of 16 residues. The CDR3 sequence: CASSPVAADVGNEQFF. CDR3 nucleotides: TGTGCCAGCTCTCCCGTCGCAGCGGACGTAGGCAATGAGCAGTTCTTC.